The 2 T cell receptor beta chains in this list originate from one sample, sequenced in a study of cytomegalovirus exposure and HLA in healthy donors (dated by TCRdb to 2015 to 2018). Library creation used the immunoSEQ multiplex PCR assay. For the multiplex PCR, a mixture combining 60 forward primers for TCR Vbeta segments and 13 reverse primers for TCR Jbeta segments was used. The table was pulled from immuneACCESS by TCRdb, which kept in-frame rearrangements only. Such tables lose some clones; where checked, under half of the loss comes from unresolved V genes, and the rest has no known cause. The sample data list approximately 120,000 clones, and over 70% of these were observed just once. In total, the top ten clones hold under 3.5% of the sample. The sample comprised PBMCs. The receptor set was obtained from a woman aged 45-65 years in good health and CMV-seronegative.

This chain links TRBV28 with TRBJ1-1; TRBD1 is a possible D gene (5 bases). The CDR3 length is 15 residues. Germline values: CDR1 MDHEN, CDR2 SYDVKM. The V end lost 9 bases, the J end lost 5 bases, and 22 bases lay between the germline ends. The CDR3 region is CASLSGRGVWTEAFF. The DNA of the CDR3 is TGTGCCAGTCTATCGGGGCGCGGGGTATGGACTGAAGCTTTCTTT. The whole variable domain, remainder taken from reference TRBV28 and TRBJ1-1, is DVKVTQSSRYLVKRTGEKVFLECVQDMDHENMFWYRQDPGLGLRLIYFSYDVKMKEKGDIPEGYSVSREKKERFSLILESASTNQTSMYLCASLSGRGVWTEAFFGQGTRLTVV.

This rearrangement joins TRBV21-1 to TRBJ1-2; the D call TRBD1 from the table was never checked on the DNA. TRBV21-1 constitutes a pseudogene. The CDR3 loop spans 15 amino acids. CDR3 sequence (DNA): TGTGCCAGCAGCAAAGGTGGGACAGGGCAATATCGCTACACCTTC. Residues: CASSKGGTGQYRYTF.